This TCR beta chain was documented in a study of cytomegalovirus exposure and HLA in healthy donors. A word on this clone: Its antigen is undetermined.

The study, taken as a whole, reports: Cytomegalovirus status was reportedly diagnosed by the classifier with high sensitivity and specificity.

The validation cohort, a group of 120 subjects, included the donors and was separate from the approximately 670-subject first cohort. TCRdb's copy holds only in-frame clones and misses some; the assay was immunoSEQ multiplex PCR. The sample contains roughly 150,000 clones, approximately 96% of which appear only once. CDR1 is LGHNA, CDR2 YSLEER, per germline. V shed 1 base, J shed 4 bases, and the junction held 10 bases outside the gene matches. This CDR3 contains 18 residues. The chain links TRBV4-3 to TRBJ2-6; 7 nucleotides agree with TRBD2. The receptor was derived from a young woman in good health and CMV-seronegative. The sequenced sample was PBMCs. CDR3 sequence reads: CASSQGPPGGLGANVLTF. CDR3 bases: TGCGCCAGCAGCCAAGGCCCGCCGGGGGGATTGGGGGCCAACGTCCTGACTTTC.